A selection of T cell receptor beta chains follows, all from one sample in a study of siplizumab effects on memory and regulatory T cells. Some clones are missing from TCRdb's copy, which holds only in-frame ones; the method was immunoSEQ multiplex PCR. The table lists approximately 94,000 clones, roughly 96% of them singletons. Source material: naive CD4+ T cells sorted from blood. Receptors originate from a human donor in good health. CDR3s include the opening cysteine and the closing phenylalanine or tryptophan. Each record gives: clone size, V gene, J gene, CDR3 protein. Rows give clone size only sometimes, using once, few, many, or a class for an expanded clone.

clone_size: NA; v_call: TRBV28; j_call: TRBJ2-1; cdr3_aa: CASCEGGANEQFF
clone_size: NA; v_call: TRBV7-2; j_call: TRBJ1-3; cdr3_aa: CASSLGLNTIYF
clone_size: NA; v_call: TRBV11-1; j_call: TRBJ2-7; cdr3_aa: CASSPRDLKWYEQYF
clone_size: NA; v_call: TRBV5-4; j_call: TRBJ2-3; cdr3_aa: CASSLLTDTQYF
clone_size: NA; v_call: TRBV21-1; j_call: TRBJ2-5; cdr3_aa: CASSKVQTEETQYF
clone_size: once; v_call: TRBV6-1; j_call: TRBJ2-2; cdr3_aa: CASTRTGTTGELFF
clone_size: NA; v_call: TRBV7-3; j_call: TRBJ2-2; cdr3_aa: CASSFPFGGDTGELFF
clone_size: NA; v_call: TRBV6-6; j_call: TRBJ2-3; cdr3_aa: CASSRRDPGTDTQYF
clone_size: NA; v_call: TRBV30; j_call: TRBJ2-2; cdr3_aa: CAWRTHPPSSGTGELFF
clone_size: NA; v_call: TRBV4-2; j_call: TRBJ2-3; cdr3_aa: CASSQPGTDTQYF
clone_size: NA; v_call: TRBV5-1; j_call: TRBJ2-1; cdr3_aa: CASSTTTSHEQFF
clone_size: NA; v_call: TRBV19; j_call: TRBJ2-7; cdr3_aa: CASSAQASYEQYF
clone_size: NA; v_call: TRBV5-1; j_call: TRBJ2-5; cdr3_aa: CASSSGSGGQETQYF